The T cell receptor beta chain described here comes from a study of cytomegalovirus exposure and HLA in healthy donors. Study results and limitations: The classifier reportedly diagnosed cytomegalovirus status with high specificity and sensitivity. For most TCR sequences rarity was the rule, although some public TCRs occurred in many donors. Subsequent analysis found a tendency for first-cohort TCR clusters to co-occur within the 90 to 150 validation repertoires.

As for this clone: The antigen is not known.

The CDR3 is 16 amino acids. Germline V gene lookup returns CDR1 LGHNA and CDR2 YNFKEQ. Trimming removed 0 bases from V and 6 bases from J, with 15 bases in between. Clones were read by immunoSEQ multiplex PCR, and TCRdb kept only the in-frame ones, dropping some. This sample yields about 90,000 clones, of which less than 90% are seen a single time; over 10% belongs to the top ten. The validation cohort, a group of 90 to 150 subjects, included the donors and was separate from the roughly 670-subject first cohort. The sample was PBMCs. This receptor was obtained from a woman between 18 and 29 years old in good health and CMV-seropositive. V and J are TRBV4-2 and TRBJ2-1; D is undetermined. Here the CDR3 reads CASSQDRLPPFNEQFF. DNA of the CDR3: TGTGCCAGCAGCCAAGACCGACTGCCCCCGTTCAATGAGCAGTTCTTC.